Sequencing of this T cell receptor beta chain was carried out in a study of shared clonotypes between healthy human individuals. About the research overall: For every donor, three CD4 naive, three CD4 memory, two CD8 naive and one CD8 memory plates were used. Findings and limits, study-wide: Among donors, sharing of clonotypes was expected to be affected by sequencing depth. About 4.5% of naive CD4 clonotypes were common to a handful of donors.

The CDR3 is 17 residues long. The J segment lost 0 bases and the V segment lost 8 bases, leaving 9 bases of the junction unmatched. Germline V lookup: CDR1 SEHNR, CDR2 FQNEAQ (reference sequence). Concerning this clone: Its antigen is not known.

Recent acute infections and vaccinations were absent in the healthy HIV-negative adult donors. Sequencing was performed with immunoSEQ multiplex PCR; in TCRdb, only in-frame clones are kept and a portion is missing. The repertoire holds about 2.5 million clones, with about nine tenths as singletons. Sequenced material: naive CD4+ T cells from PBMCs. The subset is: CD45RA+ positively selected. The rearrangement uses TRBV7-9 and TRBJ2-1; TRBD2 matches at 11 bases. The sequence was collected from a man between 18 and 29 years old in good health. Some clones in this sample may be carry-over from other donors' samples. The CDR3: CASQGTSGASSYNEQFF. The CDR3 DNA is TGTGCCAGCCAGGGGACTAGCGGTGCGAGCTCCTACAATGAGCAGTTCTTC.